The next 8 T cell receptor beta chains were all read from a single sample in a study of cytomegalovirus exposure and HLA in healthy donors. A multiplex PCR was run with 60 Vbeta primers and 13 Jbeta primers. The repertoire was sequenced with immunoSEQ multiplex PCR; TCRdb's copy has only in-frame clones and lacks some. The sample includes 150,000 to 200,000 clones, nearly 80% of them seen just once. Sequenced input: PBMCs. The source of these receptors is a middle-aged woman in good health and CMV-seronegative.

The rearrangement uses TRBV7-9 and TRBJ2-1; 9 bases map to TRBD2. Losses at the gene ends were 5 bases for V and 4 bases for J; bases not matched to a gene: 9. Germline values: CDR1 SEHNR, CDR2 FQNEAQ (reference sequence). The CDR3 extends over 16 amino acids. The CDR3 nucleotides read TGTGCCAGCAGCATGGGACTAGCTGTGATGTACAATGAGCAGTTCTTC. This gives the protein CASSMGLAVMYNEQFF.

The chain couples TRBV18 to TRBJ1-5; D is possibly TRBD1 (5 bases). Germline V gene data show CDR1 as KGHSH and CDR2 as LQKENI. V was shortened by 5 bases and J by 4 bases, with 12 bases between the two germline ends. This CDR3 spans 14 amino acids. CDR3 DNA: TGTGCCAGCTCAGCCAGTGACAGTAATCAGCCCCAGCATTTT. Translation gives CASSASDSNQPQHF. The whole variable domain, remainder taken from reference TRBV18 and TRBJ1-5, is NAGVMQNPRHLVRRRGQEARLRCSPMKGHSHVYWYRQLPEEGLKFMVYLQKENIIDESGMPKERFSAEFPKEGPSILRIQQVVRGDSAAYFCASSASDSNQPQHFGDGTRLSIL.

About this clone itself: An end of the junction does not agree with germline; a read error may underlie this. The chain uses TRBV7-7 and TRBJ2-5; tentative D call: TRBD2 (7 bases). The CDR3 totals 14 residues. The germline CDR1 and CDR2 sequences are SSHAT and FNYEAQ (reference sequence). Written as DNA, the CDR3 is TGTGCTAGCAGCTTAGGGGGGGGCCCAGAGACCCAGTACTTC. It translates to CASSLGGGPETQYF.

The rearrangement joins TRBV28 to TRBJ2-7, with 7 bases that match TRBD2. Matching the DNA end better, TRBJ2-1 makes the J call doubtful. Germline loops: CDR1 MDHEN, CDR2 SYDVKM. The CDR3 is 15 residues long. The CDR3 coding sequence is TGTGCCAGCAGTTTTCCAGCGGGAACGGAGGATGAGCAGTTCTTC. Translated, it gives CASSFPAGTEDEQFF.

The chain has TRBV7-3 and TRBJ2-5; D is possibly TRBD2 (6 bases). The germline V gene has CDR1 SGHTA and CDR2 FQGTGA. The CDR3 runs to 16 residues. V shed 0 bases and J shed 4 bases, with 15 bases lying between them. As DNA, the CDR3 is TGTGCCAGCAGCTTAACGAGGGGACTTGGGGGAGAGACCCAGTACTTC. It encodes CASSLTRGLGGETQYF. Looking up the rest from reference TRBV7-3 and TRBJ2-5 gives the full variable domain: GAGVSQTPSNKVTEKGKYVELRCDPISGHTALYWYRQSLGQGPEFLIYFQGTGAADDSGLPNDRFFAVRPEGSVSTLKIQRTERGDSAVYLCASSLTRGLGGETQYFGPGTRLLVL.

The chain has TRBV19 and TRBJ2-2, with 9 nucleotides matching TRBD2. The germline V gene encodes CDR1 LNHDA and CDR2 SQIVND (reference sequence). This CDR3 has 17 residues. V shed 2 bases and J 5 bases; nucleotides not matched to a gene: 9. This chain's CDR3 is CASSIPGRGGRTGELFF. The CDR3 DNA sequence: TGTGCCAGTAGTATACCAGGGCGGGGGGGCCGAACCGGGGAGCTGTTTTTT. The complete variable domain, with remaining parts taken from reference TRBV19 and TRBJ2-2, reads DGGITQSPKYLFRKEGQNVTLSCEQNLNHDAMYWYRQDPGQGLRLIYYSQIVNDFQKGDIAEGYSVSREKKESFPLTVTSAQKNPTAFYLCASSIPGRGGRTGELFFGEGSRLTVL.

There are a few counts of this clone. V is TRBV15 and J is TRBJ2-7; 9 bases align to TRBD1. V trimming: 0 bases; J trimming: 2 bases; junction bases outside the gene matches: 8. The CDR3 covers 17 residues. The germline gives CDR1 LNHNV, CDR2 YYDKDF (reference sequence). The CDR3 here is CATSRELPTGGAYEQYF. The CDR3 bases are TGTGCCACCAGCAGAGAACTCCCGACAGGGGGGGCCTACGAGCAGTACTTC.

In regard to this clone: The junction departs from the called germline gene at one end, perhaps through a read error. The chain uses TRBV7-9 and TRBJ2-1, with 10 nucleotides matching TRBD2. This CDR3 region has 16 residues. Germline CDR1 and CDR2: SEHNR and FQNEAQ (reference sequence). CDR3 sequence (DNA): TGTTCCAGCAGCCCCCCGGGGGGAGCGGGAGGGAATGAGCAGTTCTTC. Its protein product is CSSSPPGGAGGNEQFF.